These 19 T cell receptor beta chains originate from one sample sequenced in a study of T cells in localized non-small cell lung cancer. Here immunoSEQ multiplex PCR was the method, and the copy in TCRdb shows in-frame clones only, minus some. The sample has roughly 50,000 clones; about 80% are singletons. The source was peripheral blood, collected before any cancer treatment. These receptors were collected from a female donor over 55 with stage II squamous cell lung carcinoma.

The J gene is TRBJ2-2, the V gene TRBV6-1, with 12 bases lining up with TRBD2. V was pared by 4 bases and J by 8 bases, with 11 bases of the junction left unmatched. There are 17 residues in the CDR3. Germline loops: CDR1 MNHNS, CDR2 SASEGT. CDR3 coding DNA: TGTGCCAGCAGTGTGGGACTAGCGGGCTACCAAGGGGGGGAGCTGTTTTTT. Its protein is CASSVGLAGYQGGELFF.

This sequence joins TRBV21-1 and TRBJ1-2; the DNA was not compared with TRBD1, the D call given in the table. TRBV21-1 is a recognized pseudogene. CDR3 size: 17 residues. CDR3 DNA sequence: TGTGCCAGCAGCAAAGCGCCTGGACAGGGGGTCATCTATGGCTACACCTTC. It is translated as CASSKAPGQGVIYGYTF.

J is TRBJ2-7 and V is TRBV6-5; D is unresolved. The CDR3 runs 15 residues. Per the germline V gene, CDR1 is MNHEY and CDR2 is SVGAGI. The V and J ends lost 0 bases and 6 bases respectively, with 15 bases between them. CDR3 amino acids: CASSYSIYQAREQYF. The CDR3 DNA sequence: TGTGCCAGCAGTTACTCGATTTATCAGGCCCGCGAGCAGTACTTC.

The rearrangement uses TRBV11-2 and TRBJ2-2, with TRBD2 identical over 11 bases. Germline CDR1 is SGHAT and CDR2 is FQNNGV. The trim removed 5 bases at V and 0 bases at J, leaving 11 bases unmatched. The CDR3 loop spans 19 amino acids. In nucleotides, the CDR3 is TGTGCCAGCAGCCGTCTGGCGGCTAGCGGGGGGACGAACACCGGGGAGCTGTTTTTT. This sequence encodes CASSRLAASGGTNTGELFF.

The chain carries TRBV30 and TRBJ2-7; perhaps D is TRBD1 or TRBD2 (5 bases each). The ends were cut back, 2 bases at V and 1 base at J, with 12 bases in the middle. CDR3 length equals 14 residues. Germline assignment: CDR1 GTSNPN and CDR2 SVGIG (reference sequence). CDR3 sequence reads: CAWSPGPISYEQYF. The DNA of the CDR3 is TGTGCCTGGAGTCCGGGACCGATATCCTACGAGCAGTACTTC.

CDR3: CASSVLDTYEQYF. The CDR3 DNA reads as TGTGCCAGCAGCGTTCTAGACACCTACGAGCAGTACTTC. The chain couples TRBV7-3 to TRBJ2-7; no firm D call. Germline-derived CDR1 and CDR2 are SGHTA and FQGTGA. The CDR3 loop spans 13 amino acids. V shed 5 bases and J shed 2 bases, with 10 bases lying between them.

CDR3 bases: TGTGCCAGCAGCCACACTAGCGGGGGGCGCTCCTACGAGCAGTACTTC. Its protein product is CASSHTSGGRSYEQYF. J is TRBJ2-7 and V is TRBV4-2; TRBD2 agrees at 12 bases. Germline V gene lookup returns CDR1 LGHNA and CDR2 YNFKEQ. V lost 3 bases to trimming and J lost 0 bases; unmatched junction nucleotides: 3. The CDR3 is made up of 16 amino acids.

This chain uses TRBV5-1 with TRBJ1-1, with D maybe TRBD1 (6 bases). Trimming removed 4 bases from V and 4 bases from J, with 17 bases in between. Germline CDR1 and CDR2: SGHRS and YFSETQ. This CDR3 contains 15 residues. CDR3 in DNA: TGCGCCAGCAGCCGCCTCGGGGGCCTGAGCACTGAAGCTTTCTTT. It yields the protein CASSRLGGLSTEAFF. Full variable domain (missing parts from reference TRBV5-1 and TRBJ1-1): KAGVTQTPRYLIKTRGQQVTLSCSPISGHRSVSWYQQTPGQGLQFLFEYFSETQRNKGNFPGRFSGRQFSNSRSEMNVSTLELGDSALYLCASSRLGGLSTEAFFGQGTRLTVV.

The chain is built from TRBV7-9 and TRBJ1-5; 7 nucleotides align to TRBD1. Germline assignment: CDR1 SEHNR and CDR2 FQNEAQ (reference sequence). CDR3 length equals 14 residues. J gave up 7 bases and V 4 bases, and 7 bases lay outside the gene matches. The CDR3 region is CASSSDRARQPQHF. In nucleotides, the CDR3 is TGTGCCAGCAGCTCTGACAGGGCGCGCCAGCCCCAGCATTTT.

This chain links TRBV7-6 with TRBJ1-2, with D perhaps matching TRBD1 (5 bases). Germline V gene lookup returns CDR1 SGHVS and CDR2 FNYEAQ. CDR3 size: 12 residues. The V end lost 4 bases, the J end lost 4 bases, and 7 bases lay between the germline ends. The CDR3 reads CASSSGAYGYTF. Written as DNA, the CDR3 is TGTGCCAGCAGCTCCGGGGCCTATGGCTACACCTTC. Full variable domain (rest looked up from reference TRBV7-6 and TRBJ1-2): GAGVSQSPRYKVTKRGQDVALRCDPISGHVSLYWYRQALGQGPEFLTYFNYEAQQDKSGLPNDRFSAERPEGSISTLTIQRTEQRDSAMYRCASSSGAYGYTFGSGTRLTVV.

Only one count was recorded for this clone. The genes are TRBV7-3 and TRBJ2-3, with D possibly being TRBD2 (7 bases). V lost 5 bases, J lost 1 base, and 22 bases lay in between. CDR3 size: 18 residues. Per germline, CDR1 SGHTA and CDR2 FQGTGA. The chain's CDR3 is CASSLGPLGGGRTDTQYF. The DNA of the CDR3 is TGTGCCAGCAGCCTGGGTCCGCTGGGCGGGGGCCGCACAGATACGCAGTATTTT. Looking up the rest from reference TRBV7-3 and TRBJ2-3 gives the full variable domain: GAGVSQTPSNKVTEKGKYVELRCDPISGHTALYWYRQSLGQGPEFLIYFQGTGAADDSGLPNDRFFAVRPEGSVSTLKIQRTERGDSAVYLCASSLGPLGGGRTDTQYFGPGTRLTVL.

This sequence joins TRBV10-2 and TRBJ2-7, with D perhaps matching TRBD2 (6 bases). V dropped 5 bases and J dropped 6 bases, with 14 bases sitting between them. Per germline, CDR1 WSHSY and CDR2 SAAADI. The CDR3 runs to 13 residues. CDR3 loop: CASSISGLGEQYF. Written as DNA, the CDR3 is TGCGCCAGCAGTATTTCGGGACTCGGCGAGCAGTACTTC.

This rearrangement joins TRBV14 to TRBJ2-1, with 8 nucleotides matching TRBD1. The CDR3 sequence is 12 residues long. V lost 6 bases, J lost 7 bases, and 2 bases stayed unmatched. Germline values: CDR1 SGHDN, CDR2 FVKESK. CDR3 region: CASRDRANEQFF. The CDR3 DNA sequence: TGTGCCAGCAGGGACAGGGCTAATGAGCAGTTCTTC.

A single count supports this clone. The DNA for the CDR3 is TGCGCCAGCCGAGGGGAAACAGATACGCAGTATTTT. This encodes CASRGETDTQYF. The genes are TRBV4-3 and TRBJ2-3; either TRBD1 or TRBD2 may fit D (5 bases each). Germline V gene lookup returns CDR1 LGHNA and CDR2 YSLEER. The CDR3 sequence is 12 residues long. Trimming pared 8 bases from V and 3 bases from J, leaving 9 bases between.

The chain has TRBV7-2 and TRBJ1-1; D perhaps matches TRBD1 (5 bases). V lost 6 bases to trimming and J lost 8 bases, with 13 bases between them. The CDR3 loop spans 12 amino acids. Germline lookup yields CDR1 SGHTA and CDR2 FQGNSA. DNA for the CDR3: TGTGCCAGCAGTTCCCAGGGTTGGGAAGCTTTCTTT. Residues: CASSSQGWEAFF.

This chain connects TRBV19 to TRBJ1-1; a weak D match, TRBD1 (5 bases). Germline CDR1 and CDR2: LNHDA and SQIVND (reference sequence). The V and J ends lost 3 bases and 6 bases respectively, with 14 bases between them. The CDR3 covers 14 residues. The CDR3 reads CASSIGAGMSEAFF. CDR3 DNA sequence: TGTGCCAGTAGTATCGGTGCAGGGATGTCTGAAGCTTTCTTT.

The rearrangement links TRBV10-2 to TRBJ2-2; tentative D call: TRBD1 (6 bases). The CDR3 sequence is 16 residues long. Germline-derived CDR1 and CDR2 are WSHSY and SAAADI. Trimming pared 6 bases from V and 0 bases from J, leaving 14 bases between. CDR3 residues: CASRGQGDANTGELFF. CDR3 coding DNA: TGCGCCAGCAGGGGACAAGGGGACGCGAACACCGGGGAGCTGTTTTTT.

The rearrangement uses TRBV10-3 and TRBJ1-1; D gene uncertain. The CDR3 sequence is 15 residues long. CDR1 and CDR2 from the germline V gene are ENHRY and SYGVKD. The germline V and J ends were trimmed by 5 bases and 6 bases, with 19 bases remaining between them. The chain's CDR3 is CAISSTLIGLAEAFF. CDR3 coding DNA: TGTGCCATCAGTTCTACTTTAATTGGACTGGCTGAAGCTTTCTTT.

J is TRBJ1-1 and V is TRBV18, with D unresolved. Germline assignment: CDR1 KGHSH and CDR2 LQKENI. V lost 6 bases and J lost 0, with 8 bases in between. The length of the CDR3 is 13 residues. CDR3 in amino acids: CASSPPMNTEAFF. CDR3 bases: TGTGCCAGCTCTCCTCCGATGAACACTGAAGCTTTCTTT.